A single sample gave rise to the 11 T cell receptor beta chains below, sequenced in a study of spatial heterogeneity in lung cancer. TCRdb used MiXCR to reprocess the 5' RACE reads, holding one entry per CDR3 protein. The sample includes around 20,000 distinct CDR3 sequences, around 9.6% seen only once; the top ten take under 25%. The time point denotes: blood at routine non-recurrence follow-up after resection. Here the sequenced sample was PBMCs, taken at follow-up. Source of these receptors: a male donor with early-stage non-small cell lung cancer.

This clonotype was recorded at least ten times. The V gene is TRBV7-9, the J gene TRBJ1-6; D not resolved. Germline V lookup: CDR1 SEHNR, CDR2 FQNEAQ (reference sequence). This CDR3 spans 16 amino acids. V was trimmed by 5 bases and J by 5 bases, leaving 16 bases between them. In DNA form, the CDR3 reads TGTGCCAGCAGCACAAGCGCGGCGGATGATAATTCACCCCTCCACTTT. It encodes CASSTSAADDNSPLHF.

This clonotype was detected ten times or more. The chain couples TRBV7-8 to TRBJ1-5, with 9 bases aligning to TRBD1. Trimming at V came to 4 bases and at J to 4 bases, leaving 5 bases not matched to a gene. The CDR3 has 15 residues. The V gene's germline CDR1 is SGHVS and CDR2 FQNEAQ. CDR3 DNA sequence: TGTGCCAGCAGCTCGCCGGGACAGGGTAATCAGCCCCAGCATTTT. Translating gives CASSSPGQGNQPQHF.

This clonotype was detected many times. The J gene is TRBJ1-6, the V gene TRBV27; D gene unclear. Trimming took 0 bases from V and 0 from J, leaving 12 bases between them. In germline, CDR1 is MNHEY, CDR2 SMNVEV (reference sequence). The CDR3 spans 18 residues. CDR3 loop: CASSLSASESSYNSPLHF. As DNA, the CDR3 is TGTGCCAGCAGTTTATCTGCCAGCGAGTCCTCCTATAATTCACCCCTCCACTTT.

The table lists this clonotype with many counts. V gene TRBV11-2 combines with J gene TRBJ1-1; D might be TRBD1 (5 bases). The CDR3 has 15 residues. Germline CDR1 reads SGHAT; CDR2 reads FQNNGV. V was pared by 6 bases and J by 4 bases, with 18 bases between. The CDR3 protein is CASSQFPQGSTEAFF. CDR3 sequence (DNA): TGTGCCAGCAGTCAATTTCCTCAGGGAAGCACTGAAGCTTTCTTT.

This clonotype was recorded many times. The V call is TRBV6-6, the J call TRBJ2-3; 9 bases line up with TRBD1. This CDR3 is 15 amino acids long. Losses at the gene ends were 6 bases for V and 2 bases for J; bases not matched to a gene: 6. CDR1 is MNHNY and CDR2 is SVGAGI in the germline V gene (reference sequence). DNA of the CDR3: TGTGCCAGCAGGCCCGGGACAGGGCTCACAGATACGCAGTATTTT. Protein product: CASRPGTGLTDTQYF.

This clonotype showed up just a few times. The chain carries TRBV29-1 and TRBJ2-5, with 10 bases identical to TRBD2. With V trimmed by 4 bases and J by 1 base, 6 bases remained unmatched. CDR1 and CDR2 (germline): SQVTM, ANQGSEA. CDR3 size: 15 residues. The CDR3 reads CSVAGTSASQETQYF. The CDR3 DNA follows: TGCAGCGTTGCGGGGACTAGCGCCTCCCAAGAGACCCAGTACTTC.

This clonotype was counted at least ten times. The chain combines TRBV5-1 with TRBJ2-7, with 7 bases lining up with TRBD1. The CDR3 contains 16 residues. The V segment lost 5 bases and the J segment 0 bases; nucleotides outside the gene matches: 11. CDR1 SGHRS and CDR2 YFSETQ come from the germline V gene. In nucleotides, the CDR3 is TGCGCCAGCAGATCCCTGACAGGGCCGAGCTCCTACGAGCAGTACTTC. Its protein product is CASRSLTGPSSYEQYF.

Ten or more counts support this clonotype. The rearrangement links TRBV5-8 to TRBJ2-7; 9 nucleotides align to TRBD1. This CDR3 is built from 14 residues. V lost 4 bases and J lost 1; bases outside the gene matches: 3. The germline V gene has CDR1 SGHTS and CDR2 YDEGEE. DNA for the CDR3: TGTGCCAGCAGCAAGGGACAGGGATCCTACGAGCAGTACTTC. It yields the protein CASSKGQGSYEQYF.

By share, this clonotype ranks as medium-sized. CDR3: CASSYAGTGNEAFF. CDR3 bases: TGTGCCAGCAGTTACGCCGGGACAGGCAATGAAGCTTTCTTT. The gene calls are TRBV6-2 or TRBV6-3 and TRBJ1-1, with 8 nucleotides matching TRBD1. The CDR3 runs 14 residues. Trimming removed 2 bases from V and 7 bases from J; junction bases left unmatched: 6. The germline CDR1 and CDR2 sequences are MNHEY and SVGEGT.

This clonotype has a count of ten or more. The V and J genes are TRBV9 and TRBJ2-7, with TRBD2 matching 9 bases. V lost 0 bases, J lost 4 bases, and 5 bases stayed unmatched. CDR3 length equals 15 residues. CDR1 is SGDLS, CDR2 YYNGEE, per germline. The CDR3 reads CASSVEGAGGYEQYF. The CDR3 DNA follows: TGTGCCAGCAGCGTAGAAGGAGCGGGGGGTTACGAGCAGTACTTC.

Ten or more counts support this clonotype. The chain links TRBV19 to TRBJ2-7; D gene unclear. In germline, CDR1 is LNHDA, CDR2 SQIVND (reference sequence). V lost 2 bases to trimming and J lost 6 bases, with 11 bases between them. The CDR3 sequence is 13 residues long. The CDR3 DNA sequence: TGTGCCAGTAGTATACGCCCCGCCGGCGAGCAGTACTTC. It translates to CASSIRPAGEQYF.